This T cell receptor beta chain comes out of a study of OX40 agonist ivuxolimab in advanced cancers. The overall study: Hepatocellular carcinoma, melanoma, renal cell or head and neck cancer occurred in dose-escalation patients. Patients were around 83% male with ages roughly 23 to 79, mean around 61.

This clone was found once. The assay was immunoSEQ multiplex PCR, and TCRdb's table has in-frame clones only and misses some. Here the sample spans some 78,000 clones, roughly 86% being singletons. Per the germline V gene, CDR1 is SGHTA and CDR2 is FQGNSA. This CDR3 region has 15 residues. Trimming took 6 bases from V and 3 from J, leaving 18 bases between them. The receptor was derived from an adult with an advanced solid tumor such as melanoma, head and neck, liver or kidney cancer. The gene calls are TRBV7-2 and TRBJ2-7, with D possibly being TRBD1 (5 bases). The specimen comprised CD4+ or CD8+ T cells sorted from blood, sampled in a trial of the OX40 agonist ivuxolimab. The CDR3 sequence: CASSRTTVGYYEQYF. CDR3 bases: TGTGCCAGCAGTCGAACGACAGTGGGGTACTACGAGCAGTACTTC.